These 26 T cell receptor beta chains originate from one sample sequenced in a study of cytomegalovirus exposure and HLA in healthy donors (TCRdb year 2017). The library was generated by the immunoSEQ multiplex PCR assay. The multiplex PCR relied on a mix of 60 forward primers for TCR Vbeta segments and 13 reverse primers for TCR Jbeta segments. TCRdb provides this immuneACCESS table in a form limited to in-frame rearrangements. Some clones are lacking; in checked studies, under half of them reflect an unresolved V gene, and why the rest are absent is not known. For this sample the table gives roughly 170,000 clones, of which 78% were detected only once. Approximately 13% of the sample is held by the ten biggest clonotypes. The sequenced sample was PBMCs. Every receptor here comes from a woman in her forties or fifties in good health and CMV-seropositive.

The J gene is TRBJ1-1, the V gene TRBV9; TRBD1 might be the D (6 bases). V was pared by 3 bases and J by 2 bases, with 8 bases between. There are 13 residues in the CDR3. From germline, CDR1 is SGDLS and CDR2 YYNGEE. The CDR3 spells CASSGGHNTEAFF. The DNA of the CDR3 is TGTGCCAGCAGCGGGGGGCATAACACTGAAGCTTTCTTT.

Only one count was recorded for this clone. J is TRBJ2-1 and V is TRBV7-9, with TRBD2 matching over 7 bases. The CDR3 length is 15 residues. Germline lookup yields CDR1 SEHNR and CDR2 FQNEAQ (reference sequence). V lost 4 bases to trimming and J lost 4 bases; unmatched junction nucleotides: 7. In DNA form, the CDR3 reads TGTGCCAGCAGCTCTTCCGGGACTACTTACAATGAGCAGTTCTTC. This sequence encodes CASSSSGTTYNEQFF.

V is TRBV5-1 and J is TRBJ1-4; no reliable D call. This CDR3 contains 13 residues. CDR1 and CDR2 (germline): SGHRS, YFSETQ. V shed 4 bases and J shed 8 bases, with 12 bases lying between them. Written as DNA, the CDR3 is TGCGCCAGCAGCGCGAATGGAGGAGAAAAACTGTTTTTT. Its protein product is CASSANGGEKLFF.

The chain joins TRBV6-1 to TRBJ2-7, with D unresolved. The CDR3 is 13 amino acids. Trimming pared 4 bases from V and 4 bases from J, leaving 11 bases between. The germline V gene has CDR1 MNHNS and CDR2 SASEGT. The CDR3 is CASSAPGRYEQYF. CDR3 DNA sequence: TGTGCCAGCAGTGCCCCGGGTAGGTACGAGCAGTACTTC.

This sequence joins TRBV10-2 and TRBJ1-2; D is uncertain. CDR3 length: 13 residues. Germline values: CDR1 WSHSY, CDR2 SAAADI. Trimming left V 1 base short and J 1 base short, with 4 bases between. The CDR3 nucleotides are TGCGCCAGCAGTGAGTTTAATAACTATGGCTACACCTTC. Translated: CASSEFNNYGYTF.

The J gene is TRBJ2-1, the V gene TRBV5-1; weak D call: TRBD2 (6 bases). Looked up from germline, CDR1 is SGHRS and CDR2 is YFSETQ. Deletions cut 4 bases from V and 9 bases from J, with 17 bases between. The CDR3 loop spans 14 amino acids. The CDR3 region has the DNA TGCGCCAGCAGCGAAGGAGGGAGCGGTGGTGAGCAGTTCTTC. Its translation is CASSEGGSGGEQFF.

The DNA for the CDR3 is TGTGCCAGTATGGTTCAGAACTCTGGAAACACCATATATTTT. Amino acid sequence: CASMVQNSGNTIYF. The chain combines TRBV19 with TRBJ1-3; D is unresolved. The germline gives CDR1 LNHDA, CDR2 SQIVND (reference sequence). The V end lost 7 bases, the J end lost 0 bases, and 10 bases lay between the germline ends. CDR3 length: 14 amino acids.

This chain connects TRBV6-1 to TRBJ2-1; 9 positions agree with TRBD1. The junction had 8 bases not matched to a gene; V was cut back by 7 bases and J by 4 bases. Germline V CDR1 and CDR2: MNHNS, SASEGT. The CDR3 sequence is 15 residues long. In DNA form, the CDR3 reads TGTGCCAGCACCAGACAGGGGGGGGATTACAATGAGCAGTTCTTC. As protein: CASTRQGGDYNEQFF.

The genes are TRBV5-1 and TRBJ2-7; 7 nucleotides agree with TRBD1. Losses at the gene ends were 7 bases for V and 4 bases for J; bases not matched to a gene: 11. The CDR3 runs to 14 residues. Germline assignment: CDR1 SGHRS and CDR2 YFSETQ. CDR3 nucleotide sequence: TGCGCCAGCGGGCCCGGGACAGTTAATTACGAGCAGTACTTC. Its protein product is CASGPGTVNYEQYF.

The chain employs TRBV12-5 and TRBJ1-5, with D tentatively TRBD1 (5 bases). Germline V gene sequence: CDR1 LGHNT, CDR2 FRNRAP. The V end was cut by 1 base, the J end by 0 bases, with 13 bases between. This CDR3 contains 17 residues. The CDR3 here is CASGLGGTLYSNQPQHF. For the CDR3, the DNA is TGTGCTAGTGGTTTGGGCGGGACCCTATATAGCAATCAGCCCCAGCATTTT.

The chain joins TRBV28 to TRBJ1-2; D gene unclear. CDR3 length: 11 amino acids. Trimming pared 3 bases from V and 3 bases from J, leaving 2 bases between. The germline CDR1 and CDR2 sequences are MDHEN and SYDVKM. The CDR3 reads CASSFDYGYTF. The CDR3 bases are TGTGCCAGCAGTTTCGACTATGGCTACACCTTC.

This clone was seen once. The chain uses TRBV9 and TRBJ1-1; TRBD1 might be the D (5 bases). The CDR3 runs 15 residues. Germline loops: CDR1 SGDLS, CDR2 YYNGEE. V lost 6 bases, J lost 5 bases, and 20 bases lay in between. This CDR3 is CASTRQGRWDTEAFF. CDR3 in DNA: TGTGCCAGCACCCGGCAGGGCCGATGGGATACTGAAGCTTTCTTT. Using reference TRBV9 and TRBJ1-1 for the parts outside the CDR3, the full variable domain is DSGVTQTPKHLITATGQRVTLRCSPRSGDLSVYWYQQSLDQGLQFLIQYYNGEERAKGNILERFSAQQFPDLHSELNLSSLELGDSALYFCASTRQGRWDTEAFFGQGTRLTVV.

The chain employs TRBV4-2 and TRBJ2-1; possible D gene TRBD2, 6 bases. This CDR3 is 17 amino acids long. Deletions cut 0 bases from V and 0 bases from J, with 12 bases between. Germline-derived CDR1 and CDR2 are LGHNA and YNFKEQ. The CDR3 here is CASSQDAGQSSYNEQFF. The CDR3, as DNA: TGTGCCAGCAGCCAAGACGCGGGGCAGAGCTCCTACAATGAGCAGTTCTTC.

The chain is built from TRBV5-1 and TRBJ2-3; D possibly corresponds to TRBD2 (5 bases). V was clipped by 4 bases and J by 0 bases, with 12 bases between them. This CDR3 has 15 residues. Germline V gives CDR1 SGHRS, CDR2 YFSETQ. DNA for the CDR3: TGCGCCAGCAGCCCGGCGGGCCTAAGCACAGATACGCAGTATTTT. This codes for CASSPAGLSTDTQYF.

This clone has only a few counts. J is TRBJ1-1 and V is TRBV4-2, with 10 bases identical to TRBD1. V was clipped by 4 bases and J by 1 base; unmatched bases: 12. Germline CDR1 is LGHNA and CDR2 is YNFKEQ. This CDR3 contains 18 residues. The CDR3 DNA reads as TGTGCCAGCAGCCCCCGGGACAGGGGATCTTTCGGGAACACTGAAGCTTTCTTT. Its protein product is CASSPRDRGSFGNTEAFF.

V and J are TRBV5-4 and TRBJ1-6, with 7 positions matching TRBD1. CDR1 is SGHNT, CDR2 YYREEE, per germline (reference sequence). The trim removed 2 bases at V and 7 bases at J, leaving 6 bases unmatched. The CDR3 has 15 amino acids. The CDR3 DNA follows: TGTGCCAGCAGCTTATCCGGGACAGTAAATTCACCCCTCCACTTT. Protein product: CASSLSGTVNSPLHF.

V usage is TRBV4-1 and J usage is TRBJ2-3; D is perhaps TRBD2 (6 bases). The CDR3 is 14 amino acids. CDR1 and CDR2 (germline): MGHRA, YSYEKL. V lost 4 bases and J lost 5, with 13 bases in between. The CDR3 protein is CASSLGRAGDTQYF. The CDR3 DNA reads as TGCGCCAGCAGCCTGGGACGAGCGGGAGATACGCAGTATTTT.

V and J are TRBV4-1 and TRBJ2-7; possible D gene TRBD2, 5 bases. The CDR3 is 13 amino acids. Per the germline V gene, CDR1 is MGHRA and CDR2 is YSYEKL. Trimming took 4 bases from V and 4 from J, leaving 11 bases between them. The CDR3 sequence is CASSPLRGYEQYF. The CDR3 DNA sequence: TGCGCCAGCAGCCCTCTCCGGGGTTACGAGCAGTACTTC.

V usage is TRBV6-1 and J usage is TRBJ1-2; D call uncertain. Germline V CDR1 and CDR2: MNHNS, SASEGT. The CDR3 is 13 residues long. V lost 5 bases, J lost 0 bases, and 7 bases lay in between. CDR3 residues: CASSPVANYGYTF. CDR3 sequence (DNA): TGTGCCAGCAGTCCGGTGGCTAACTATGGCTACACCTTC.

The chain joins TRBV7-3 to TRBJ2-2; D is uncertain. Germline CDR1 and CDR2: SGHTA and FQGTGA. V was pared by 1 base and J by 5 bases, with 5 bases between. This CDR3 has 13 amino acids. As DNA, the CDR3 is TGTGCCAGCAGCTTAAGCGTTACCGGGGAGCTGTTTTTT. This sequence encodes CASSLSVTGELFF.

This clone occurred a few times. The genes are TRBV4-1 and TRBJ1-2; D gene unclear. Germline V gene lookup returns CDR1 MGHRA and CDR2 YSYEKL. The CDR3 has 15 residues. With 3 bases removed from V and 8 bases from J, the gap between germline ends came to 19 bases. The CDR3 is CASSQASMGSGGYTF. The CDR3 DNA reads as TGCGCCAGCAGCCAGGCCTCCATGGGTTCGGGGGGCTACACCTTC.

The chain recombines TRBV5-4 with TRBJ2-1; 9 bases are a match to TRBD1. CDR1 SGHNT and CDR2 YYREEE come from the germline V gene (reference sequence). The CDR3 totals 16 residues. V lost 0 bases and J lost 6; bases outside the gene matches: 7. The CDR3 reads CASSLEGGQGFNEQFF. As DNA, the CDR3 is TGTGCCAGCAGCTTGGAGGGGGGACAGGGCTTCAATGAGCAGTTCTTC. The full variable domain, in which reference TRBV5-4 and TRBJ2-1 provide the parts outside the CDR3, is ETGVTQSPTHLIKTRGQQVTLRCSSQSGHNTVSWYQQALGQGPQFIFQYYREEENGRGNFPPRFSGLQFPNYSSELNVNALELDDSALYLCASSLEGGQGFNEQFFGPGTRLTVL.

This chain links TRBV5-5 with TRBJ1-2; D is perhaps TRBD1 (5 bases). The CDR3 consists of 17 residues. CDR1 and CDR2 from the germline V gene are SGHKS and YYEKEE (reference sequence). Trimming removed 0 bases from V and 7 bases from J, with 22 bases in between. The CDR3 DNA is TGTGCCAGCAGCTTGGGGATGTTGGTCGGGGGTTCACGTGGCTACACCTTC. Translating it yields CASSLGMLVGGSRGYTF.

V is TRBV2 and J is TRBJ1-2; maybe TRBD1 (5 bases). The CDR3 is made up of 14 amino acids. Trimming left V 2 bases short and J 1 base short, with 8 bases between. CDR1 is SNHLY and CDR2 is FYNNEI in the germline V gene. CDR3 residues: CASSEQGNNYGYTF. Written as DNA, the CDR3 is TGTGCCAGCAGTGAACAGGGTAATAACTATGGCTACACCTTC.

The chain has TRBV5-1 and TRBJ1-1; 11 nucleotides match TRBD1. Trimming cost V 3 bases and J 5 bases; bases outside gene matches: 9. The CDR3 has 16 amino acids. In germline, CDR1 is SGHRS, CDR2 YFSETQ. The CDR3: CASSSLGQGARTEAFF. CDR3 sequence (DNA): TGCGCCAGCAGCTCCCTTGGACAGGGGGCGCGGACTGAAGCTTTCTTT.

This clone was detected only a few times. For the CDR3, the DNA is TGTGCCATCAGTGGCGGGGGGGGGAGCAATCAGCCCCAGCATTTT. It translates to CAISGGGGSNQPQHF. The chain employs TRBV10-3 and TRBJ1-5; D possibly corresponds to TRBD1 (5 bases). The germline V and J ends were trimmed by 4 bases and 1 base, with 11 bases remaining between them. This CDR3 region has 15 residues. CDR1 and CDR2 (germline): ENHRY, SYGVKD.